The rows below give T cell receptor beta chains drawn from one sample of a study of PD-L1 blockade in urothelial cancer. TCRdb's table, derived via immunoSEQ multiplex PCR, lists solely in-frame clones and lacks some. The sample has 70,000 or so clones; approximately 91% are singletons. The sample here was PBMCs, taken around atezolizumab (anti-PD-L1) treatment. These receptors came from a man aged 60 to 69 with urothelial cancer. Each CDR3 is given with its conserved first and last residue. D genes are given only for firm matches. Size tells how often a clone was seen (once, few, many) or the class of an expanded clone, and some rows leave it out.

V gene	clone size	J gene	D gene	CDR3 protein	CDR3 DNA
TRBV18	once	TRBJ1-5	TRBD1	CASSQDRVNQPQHF	TGTGCCAGCTCCCAAGACAGGGTCAATCAGCCCCAGCATTTT
TRBV7-8	.	TRBJ1-3	.	CASSPRIQGRNNTIYF	TGTGCCAGCAGCCCTAGGATACAGGGAAGAAACAACACCATATATTTT
TRBV18	.	TRBJ2-1	TRBD2	CASSPARGTSASEQFF	TGTGCCAGCTCGCCCGCTCGGGGGACTAGCGCTAGTGAGCAGTTCTTC
TRBV28	.	TRBJ2-3	TRBD2	CASSSTLEASGSSTDTQYF	TGTGCCAGCAGTTCGACCCTCGAGGCTAGCGGGAGTAGCACAGATACGCAGTATTTT
TRBV20-1	.	TRBJ2-7	.	CSAKLTGQPIF	TGCAGTGCGAAACTGACAGGACAGCCAATCTTC
TRBV10-1	.	TRBJ1-2	.	CASSGGEGENYGYTF	TGCGCCAGCAGTGGGGGGGAGGGGGAGAACTATGGCTACACCTTC
TRBV4-1	.	TRBJ1-1	.	CASSQVQYTEAFF	TGCGCCAGCAGCCAAGTTCAGTACACTGAAGCTTTCTTT
TRBV6-6	.	TRBJ2-7	TRBD2	CASTTTGLADYEQYF	TGTGCCAGCACCACAACAGGACTAGCGGACTACGAGCAGTACTTC
TRBV5-1	.	TRBJ1-2	.	CASSGGGRANYGYTF	TGCGCCAGCAGCGGAGGTGGGCGCGCAAACTATGGCTACACCTTC
TRBV6-5	.	TRBJ1-3	.	CASSYSTASGNTIYF	TGTGCCAGCAGTTACTCGACAGCCTCTGGAAACACCATATATTTT
TRBV6-1	.	TRBJ2-1	.	CASSGNGVYSEQFF	TGTGCCAGCAGTGGTAACGGGGTATACAGTGAGCAGTTCTTC
TRBV7-6	once	TRBJ2-5	.	CASSLAFRETQYF	TGTGCCAGCAGCTTAGCGTTCCGGGAGACCCAGTACTTC
TRBV6-5	.	TRBJ1-2	.	CASSYDRNYGYTF	TGTGCCAGCAGTTATGACAGAAACTATGGCTACACCTTC